A single sample gave rise to the 14 T cell receptor beta chains below, sequenced in a study of regulatory T cells in long-lasting Graves disease. Sample time point: newly diagnosed GD, antithyroid drugs for less than 3 months. PBMC-extracted RNA yielded the TCR library. Arm-PCR of CDR3 regions and iRepertoire HTBI primers were the basis on which TCR beta libraries were built. MiXCR was run by TCRdb on the multiplex PCR reads, yielding one entry per CDR3 protein. The data show 550,000 to 600,000 distinct CDR3 sequences, roughly a sixth seen once. These data were likewise used in another study, on T cells in Graves' hyperthyroidism and ophthalmopathy.

The sequences come from peripheral blood mononuclear cells (PBMCs), collected at new diagnosis, from a patient treated with antithyroid drugs. The receptors come from a young man with Graves disease.

This rearrangement joins TRBV28 to TRBJ1-3; D remains ambiguous. The CDR3 loop spans 15 amino acids. V was pared by 2 bases and J by 4 bases, with 12 bases between. Germline CDR1 is MDHEN and CDR2 is SYDVKM. The CDR3 reads CASSLGRWLGNTIYF. As DNA, the CDR3 is TGTGCCAGCAGTTTAGGGAGGTGGCTCGGAAACACCATATATTTT.

The genes are TRBV6-5 and TRBJ1-1; unclear D gene. The germline CDR1 and CDR2 sequences are MNHEY and SVGAGI. This CDR3 contains 15 residues. Trimming stripped 4 bases from V and 0 bases from J, with 12 bases between. Here the CDR3 DNA reads TGTGCCAGCAGTTCAGAGCGGGCCGTGAACACTGAAGCTTTCTTT. Translating it yields CASSSERAVNTEAFF.

In this sample, this clonotype turned up many times. V and J are TRBV20-1 and TRBJ2-1; 10 bases are a match to TRBD1. From germline, CDR1 is DFQATT and CDR2 SNEGSKA (reference sequence). The V gene end was trimmed by 6 bases and the J gene end by 10 bases; junction bases not matched to a gene: 15. The CDR3 runs 15 residues. The CDR3 bases are TGCAGTGCCCAGGACCTCGGGACAGGGGTTCAGGAGCAGTTCTTC. Translating gives CSAQDLGTGVQEQFF.

Many counts were recorded for this clonotype. The J gene is TRBJ2-7, the V gene TRBV2, with D tentatively TRBD1 (5 bases). There are 12 residues in the CDR3. CDR1 SNHLY and CDR2 FYNNEI come from the germline V gene. Trimming left V 4 bases short and J 7 bases short, with 11 bases between. The CDR3 nucleotides read TGTGCCAGCAGTGGGACAAGCAGGGAGCAGTACTTC. Translating gives CASSGTSREQYF.

This chain uses TRBV7-9 with TRBJ1-1; 7 bases are a match to TRBD1. CDR1 and CDR2 from the germline V gene are SEHNR and FQNEAQ (reference sequence). Losses at the gene ends were 7 bases for V and 4 bases for J; bases not matched to a gene: 12. The CDR3 spans 15 residues. CDR3: CASTSLGTVLTEAFF. The DNA of the CDR3 is TGTGCCAGCACTTCACTCGGGACAGTCCTCACTGAAGCTTTCTTT.

Concerning this clonotype: A much larger clone is a single base away; this may be a read error. The chain employs TRBV28 and TRBJ2-3; maybe TRBD1 (6 bases). The last part of the DNA fits TRBJ2-7 better; the J call may be wrong. This CDR3 is built from 15 residues. Germline values: CDR1 MDHEN, CDR2 SYDVKM. The CDR3 nucleotides read TGTGCCAGCAGCTCAAGGGACATGGGTGGTGGCGAGCAGTACTTC. It translates to CASSSRDMGGGEQYF.

This chain links TRBV10-1 with TRBJ2-3; 9 nucleotides agree with TRBD1. Germline assignment: CDR1 WNHNN and CDR2 SYGVQD (reference sequence). The CDR3 sequence is 17 residues long. V was pared by 0 bases and J by 5 bases, with 9 bases of the junction left unmatched. The CDR3 is CASSESETGGFVDTQYF. The CDR3 region has the DNA TGCGCCAGCAGTGAGTCGGAGACAGGGGGATTCGTAGATACGCAGTATTTT.

The chain recombines TRBV20-1 with TRBJ1-5; D possibly corresponds to TRBD1 (6 bases). This CDR3 comprises 14 residues. Germline CDR1 and CDR2: DFQATT and SNEGSKA (reference sequence). V was shortened by 4 bases and J by 3 bases, with 13 bases between the two germline ends. CDR3 bases: TGCAGTGCTAAACAGGGCTGGTTCAATCAGCCCCAGCATTTT. Its protein is CSAKQGWFNQPQHF.

This clonotype showed up just a few times. V usage is TRBV28 and J usage is TRBJ1-6; TRBD1 might be the D (6 bases). Deletions cut 5 bases from V and 8 bases from J, with 16 bases between. The CDR3 is 15 residues long. Germline CDR1 reads MDHEN; CDR2 reads SYDVKM. Here the CDR3 DNA reads TGTGCCAGCAGTCCCCCCCAGGGGTCAGATTCACCCCTCCACTTT. This translates into CASSPPQGSDSPLHF.

This clonotype has a count of ten or more. The V and J genes are TRBV20-1 and TRBJ1-1; TRBD1 might be the D (6 bases). This CDR3 region has 12 residues. Germline V CDR1 and CDR2: DFQATT, SNEGSKA (reference sequence). CDR3 in amino acids: CTAGGRNTEAFF. DNA for the CDR3: TGCACGGCTGGGGGCAGGAACACTGAAGCTTTCTTT.

This clonotype has just a few counts. This chain joins TRBV29-1 and TRBJ2-1; the match to TRBD2 covers 9 bases. V lost 8 bases to trimming and J lost 6 bases; unmatched junction nucleotides: 11. This CDR3 has 14 amino acids. Germline V gene sequence: CDR1 SQVTM, CDR2 ANQGSEA. CDR3 sequence reads: CSHPGTSHFNEQFF. The CDR3 nucleotides read TGCAGCCATCCAGGGACTAGCCACTTCAATGAGCAGTTCTTC.

This clonotype was picked up many times. The rearrangement joins TRBV11-1 to TRBJ2-5, with TRBD2 matching over 10 bases. V gave up 7 bases and J gave up 5 bases; unmatched junction bases: 13. The CDR3 is 16 residues long. Germline V gene data show CDR1 as SGHAT and CDR2 as FQDESV (reference sequence). Here the CDR3 reads CASNTGASGSGETQYF. In DNA, the CDR3 is TGTGCCAGCAACACCGGGGCTAGCGGGAGCGGTGAGACCCAGTACTTC.

Comments on this clonotype: At one end, the junction sequence differs from germline, possibly due to a read error. The chain recombines TRBV28 with TRBJ2-2; D could derive from TRBD1 or TRBD2 (5 bases each). This CDR3 region has 16 residues. Germline CDR1 MDHEN, CDR2 SYDVKM. DNA for the CDR3: TGTGCCAGCAGTTCCCGGGACGGATATAACACCGAGGAGCTGTTTTTT. Translating it yields CASSSRDGYNTEELFF.

This clonotype was seen repeatedly, ten times or more. This chain links TRBV6-1 with TRBJ2-7; D is possibly TRBD2 (5 bases). The CDR3 totals 15 residues. The V end lost 7 bases, the J end lost 7 bases, and 23 bases lay between the germline ends. The germline gives CDR1 MNHNS, CDR2 SASEGT. The CDR3 region has the DNA TGTGCCAGCATCCGGGGTCGGGCAGTCCCGGGAGAGCAGTACTTC. Translation gives CASIRGRAVPGEQYF.